This T cell receptor beta chain was retrieved from a study of liver allograft versus peripheral blood T cells. Study background: Repertoires from peripheral blood of liver transplant recipients were compared with those inside their transplanted livers. Study-level results: Intragraft T cell receptor repertoires of liver allografts were reported to differ from peripheral blood repertoires.

In the case of this clonotype: What it binds is not known.

This CDR3 is built from 15 residues. Trimming took 6 bases from V and 5 from J; bases not matched to a gene: 10. Germline-derived CDR1 and CDR2 are MNHEY and SVGEGT. TCRdb reprocessed the reads with MiXCR, giving one entry per CDR3 protein. The table includes around 10,000 distinct CDR3 sequences, approximately 17% detected once. J is TRBJ1-5 and V is TRBV6-2 or TRBV6-3, with TRBD1 matching 7 bases. The receptor was derived from a human patient who had a liver transplant. Some of these T cells may belong to the graft donor. The CDR3 reads CASSRTGGLYQPQHF. CDR3 coding DNA: TGTGCCAGCAGCCGGACAGGAGGGTTGTATCAGCCCCAGCATTTT.